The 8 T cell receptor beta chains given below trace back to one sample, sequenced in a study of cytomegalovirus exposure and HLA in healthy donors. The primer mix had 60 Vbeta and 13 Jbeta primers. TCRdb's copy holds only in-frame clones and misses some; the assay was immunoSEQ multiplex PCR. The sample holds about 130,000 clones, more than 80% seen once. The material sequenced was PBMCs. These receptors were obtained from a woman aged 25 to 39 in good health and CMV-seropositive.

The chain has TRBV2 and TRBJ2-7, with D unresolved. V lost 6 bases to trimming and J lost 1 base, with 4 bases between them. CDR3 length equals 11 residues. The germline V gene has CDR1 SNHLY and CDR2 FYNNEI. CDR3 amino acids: CASSPSYEQYF. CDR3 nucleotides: TGTGCCAGCAGCCCATCCTACGAGCAGTACTTC.

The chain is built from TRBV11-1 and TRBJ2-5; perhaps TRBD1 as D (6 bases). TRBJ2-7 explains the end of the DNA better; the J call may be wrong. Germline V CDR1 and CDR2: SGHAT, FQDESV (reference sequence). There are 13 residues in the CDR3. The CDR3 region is CASSFGGPYEQYF. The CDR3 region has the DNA TGTGCCAGCAGCTTTGGGGGCCCGTACGAGCAGTACTTC.

The CDR3: CASSQAHRELFEAFF. For the CDR3, the DNA is TGTGCCAGCAGCCAAGCGCATAGGGAGCTCTTTGAAGCTTTCTTT. V usage is TRBV4-2 and J usage is TRBJ1-1, with D unresolved. Germline V lookup: CDR1 LGHNA, CDR2 YNFKEQ. The CDR3 sequence is 15 residues long. V shed 1 base and J shed 7 bases, with 16 bases lying between them.

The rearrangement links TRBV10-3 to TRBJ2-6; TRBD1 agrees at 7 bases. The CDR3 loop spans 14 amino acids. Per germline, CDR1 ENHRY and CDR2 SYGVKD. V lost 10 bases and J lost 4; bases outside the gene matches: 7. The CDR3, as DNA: TGTGCCAGTACAGGGGTATTGGGGGCCAACGTCCTGACTTTC. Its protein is CASTGVLGANVLTF.

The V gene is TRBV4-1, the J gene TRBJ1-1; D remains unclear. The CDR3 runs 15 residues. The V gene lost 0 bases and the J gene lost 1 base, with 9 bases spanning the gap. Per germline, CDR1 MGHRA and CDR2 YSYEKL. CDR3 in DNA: TGCGCCAGCAGCCAAGAGCGGCGAGGGAACACTGAAGCTTTCTTT. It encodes CASSQERRGNTEAFF.

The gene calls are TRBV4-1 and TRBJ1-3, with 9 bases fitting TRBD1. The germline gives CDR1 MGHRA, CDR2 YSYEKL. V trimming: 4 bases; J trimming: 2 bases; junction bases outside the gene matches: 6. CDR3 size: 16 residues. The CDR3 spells CASSPGQGKTGNTIYF. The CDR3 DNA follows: TGCGCCAGCAGCCCGGGACAGGGTAAAACTGGAAACACCATATATTTT.

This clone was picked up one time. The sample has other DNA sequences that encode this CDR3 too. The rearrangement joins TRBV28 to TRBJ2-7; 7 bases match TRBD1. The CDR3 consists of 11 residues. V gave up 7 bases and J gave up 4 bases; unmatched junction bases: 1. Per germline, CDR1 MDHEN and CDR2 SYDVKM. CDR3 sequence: CASTGGYEQYF. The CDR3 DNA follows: TGTGCCAGCACAGGGGGATACGAGCAGTACTTC.

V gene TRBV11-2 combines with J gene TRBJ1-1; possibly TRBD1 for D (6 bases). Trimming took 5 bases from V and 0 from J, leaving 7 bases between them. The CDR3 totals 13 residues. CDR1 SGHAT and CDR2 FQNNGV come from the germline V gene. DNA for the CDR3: TGTGCCAGCAGCCAGGGGTTGAACACTGAAGCTTTCTTT. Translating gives CASSQGLNTEAFF.